The clone carrying this T cell receptor beta chain was found a few times. Preparation of the TCRbeta library used unique molecular identifiers. TCRdb passed the PCR reads through MiXCR, listing each CDR3 protein once. The repertoire consists of a few hundred thousand distinct CDR3 sequences, with 15% to 20% occurring once and the leading ten covering roughly 3.3%. This record comes from a study of T-cell reconstitution after alpha-beta-depleted transplantation in children. The V end lost 2 bases, the J end lost 1 base, and 14 bases lay between the germline ends. In germline, CDR1 is MNHEY, CDR2 SVGAGI. The CDR3 sequence is 16 residues long.

The chain joins TRBV6-5 to TRBJ1-1; D gene ambiguous. The source of this sequence is a human donor who donated a stem cell graft to a child with acute lymphoblastic leukemia. The source material was PBMCs from the stem cell graft donor, sampled from the stem cell graft. The CDR3: CASSYDLLISNTEAFF. The CDR3 DNA is TGTGCCAGCAGTTACGACCTTTTAATTTCGAACACTGAAGCTTTCTTT.